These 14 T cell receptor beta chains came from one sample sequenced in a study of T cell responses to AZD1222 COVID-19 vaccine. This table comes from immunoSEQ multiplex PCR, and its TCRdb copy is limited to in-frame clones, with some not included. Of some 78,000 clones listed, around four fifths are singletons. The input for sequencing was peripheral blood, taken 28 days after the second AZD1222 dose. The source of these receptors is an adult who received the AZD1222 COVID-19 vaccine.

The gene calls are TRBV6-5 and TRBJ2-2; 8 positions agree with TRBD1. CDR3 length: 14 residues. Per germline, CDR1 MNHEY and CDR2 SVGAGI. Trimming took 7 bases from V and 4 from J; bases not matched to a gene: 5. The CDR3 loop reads CASIRDRGTGELFF. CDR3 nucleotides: TGTGCCAGCATTCGAGACAGGGGCACCGGGGAGCTGTTTTTT.

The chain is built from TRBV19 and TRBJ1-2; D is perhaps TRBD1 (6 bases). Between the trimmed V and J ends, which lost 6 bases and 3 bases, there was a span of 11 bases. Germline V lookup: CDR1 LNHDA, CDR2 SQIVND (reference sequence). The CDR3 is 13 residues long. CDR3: CASRVDSDYGYTF. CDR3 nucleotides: TGTGCCAGTAGGGTGGACAGTGACTATGGCTACACCTTC.

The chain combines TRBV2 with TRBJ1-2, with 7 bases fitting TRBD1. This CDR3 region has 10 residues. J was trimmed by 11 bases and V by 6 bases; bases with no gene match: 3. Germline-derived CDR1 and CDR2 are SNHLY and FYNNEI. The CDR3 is CASRDRRYTF. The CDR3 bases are TGTGCCAGCAGGGACAGGCGATACACCTTC.

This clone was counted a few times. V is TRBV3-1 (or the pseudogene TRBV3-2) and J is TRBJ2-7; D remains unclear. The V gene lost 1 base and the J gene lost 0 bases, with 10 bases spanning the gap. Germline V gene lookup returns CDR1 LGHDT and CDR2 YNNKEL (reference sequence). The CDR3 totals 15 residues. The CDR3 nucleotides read TGTGCCAGCAGCCAAGCGGTCGCTAGCTCCTACGAGCAGTACTTC. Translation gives CASSQAVASSYEQYF.

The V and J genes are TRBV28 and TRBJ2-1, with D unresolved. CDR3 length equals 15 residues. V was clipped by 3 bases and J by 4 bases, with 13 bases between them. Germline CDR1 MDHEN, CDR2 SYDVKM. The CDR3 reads CASSFQAGPYNEQFF. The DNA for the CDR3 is TGTGCCAGCAGTTTTCAAGCAGGACCTTACAATGAGCAGTTCTTC.

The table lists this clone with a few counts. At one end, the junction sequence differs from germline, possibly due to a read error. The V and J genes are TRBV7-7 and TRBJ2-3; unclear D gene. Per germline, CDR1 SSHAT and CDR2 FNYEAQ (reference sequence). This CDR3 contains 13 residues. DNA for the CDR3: TGTGCTAGCAGCTTAGGGAGCACAGATACGCAGTATTTT. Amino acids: CASSLGSTDTQYF.

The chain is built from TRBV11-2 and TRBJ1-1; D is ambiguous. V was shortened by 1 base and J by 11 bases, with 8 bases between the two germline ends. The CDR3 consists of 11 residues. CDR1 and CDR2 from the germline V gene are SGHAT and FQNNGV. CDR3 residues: CASSLVGYAFF. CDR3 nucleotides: TGTGCCAGCAGCTTAGTGGGGTACGCTTTCTTT.

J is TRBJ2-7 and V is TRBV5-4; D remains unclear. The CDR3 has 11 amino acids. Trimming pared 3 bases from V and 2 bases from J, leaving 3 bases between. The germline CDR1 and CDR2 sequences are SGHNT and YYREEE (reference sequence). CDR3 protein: CASSSAYEQYF. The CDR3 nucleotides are TGTGCCAGCAGCTCCGCCTACGAGCAGTACTTC.

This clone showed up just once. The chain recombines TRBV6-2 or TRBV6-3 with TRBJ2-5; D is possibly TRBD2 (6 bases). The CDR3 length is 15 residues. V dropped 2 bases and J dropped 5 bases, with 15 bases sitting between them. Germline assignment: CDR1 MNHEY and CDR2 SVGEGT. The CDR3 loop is CASSYGGEGWETQYF. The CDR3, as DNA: TGTGCCAGCAGTTACGGCGGGGAAGGGTGGGAGACCCAGTACTTC.

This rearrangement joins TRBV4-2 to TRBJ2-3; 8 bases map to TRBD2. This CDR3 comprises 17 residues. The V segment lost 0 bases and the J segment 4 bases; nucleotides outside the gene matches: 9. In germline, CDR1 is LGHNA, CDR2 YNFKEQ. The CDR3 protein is CASSQEGASGSADTQYF. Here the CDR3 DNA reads TGTGCCAGCAGCCAAGAGGGAGCCAGCGGGAGTGCAGATACGCAGTATTTT.

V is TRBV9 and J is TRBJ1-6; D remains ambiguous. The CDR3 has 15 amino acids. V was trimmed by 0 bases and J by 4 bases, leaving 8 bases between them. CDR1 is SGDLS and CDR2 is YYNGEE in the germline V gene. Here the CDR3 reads CASSVETGYNSPLHF. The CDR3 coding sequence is TGTGCCAGCAGCGTAGAGACGGGGTATAATTCACCCCTCCACTTT.

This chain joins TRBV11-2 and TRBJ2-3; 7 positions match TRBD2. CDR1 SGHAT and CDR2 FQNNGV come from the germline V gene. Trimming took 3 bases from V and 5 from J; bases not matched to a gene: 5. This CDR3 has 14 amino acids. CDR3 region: CASSFAGVRDTQYF. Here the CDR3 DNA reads TGTGCCAGCAGCTTTGCGGGAGTAAGAGATACGCAGTATTTT. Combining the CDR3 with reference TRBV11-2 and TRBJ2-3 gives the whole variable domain EAGVAQSPRYKIIEKRQSVAFWCNPISGHATLYWYQQILGQGPKLLIQFQNNGVVDDSQLPKDRFSAERLKGVDSTLKIQPAKLEDSAVYLCASSFAGVRDTQYFGPGTRLTVL.

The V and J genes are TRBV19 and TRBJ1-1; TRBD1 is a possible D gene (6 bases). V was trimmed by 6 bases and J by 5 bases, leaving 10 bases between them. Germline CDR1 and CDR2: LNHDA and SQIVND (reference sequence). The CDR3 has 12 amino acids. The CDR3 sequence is CASSFTGTEAFF. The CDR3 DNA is TGTGCCAGTAGCTTCACAGGGACTGAAGCTTTCTTT.

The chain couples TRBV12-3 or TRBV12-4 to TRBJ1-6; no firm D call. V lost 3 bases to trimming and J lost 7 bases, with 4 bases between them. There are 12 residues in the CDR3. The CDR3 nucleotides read TGTGCCAGCAGTTTCGCGAATTCACCCCTCCACTTT. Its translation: CASSFANSPLHF.